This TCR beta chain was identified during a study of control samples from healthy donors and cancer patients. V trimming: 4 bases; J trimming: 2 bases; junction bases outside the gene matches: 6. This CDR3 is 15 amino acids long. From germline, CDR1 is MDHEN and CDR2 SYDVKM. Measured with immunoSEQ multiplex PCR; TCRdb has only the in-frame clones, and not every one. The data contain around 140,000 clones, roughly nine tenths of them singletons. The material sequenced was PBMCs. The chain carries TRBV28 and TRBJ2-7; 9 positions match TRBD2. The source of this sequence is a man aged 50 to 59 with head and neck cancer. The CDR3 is CASSSAGGTAYEQYF. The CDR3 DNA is TGTGCCAGCAGTTCCGCGGGGGGGACAGCCTACGAGCAGTACTTC.